Described below is a single T cell receptor (beta chain) sequence and its context. What it recognizes is unknown. The sample is drawn from a study of T-cell memory formation after mild COVID-19. Study conclusions and caveats: Whereas later expanders leaned CD4+, clones contracting day 15 to 85 showed a balanced CD4/CD8 makeup.

Each CDR3 protein gets one entry after TCRdb re-called the 5' RACE reads with MiXCR. The sample has about 210,000 distinct CDR3 sequences; over 9.5% are singletons. J was trimmed by 1 base and V by 3 bases; bases with no gene match: 5. From germline, CDR1 is SGHRS and CDR2 YFSETQ. The CDR3 is 16 amino acids. This receptor was identified in a man aged 18-30 years who had mild COVID-19 (a few samples of this study predate the infection). Cell type and time point are not known. Sequenced sample: PBMCs or a T cell subset sorted from them (not recorded which). V gene TRBV5-1 combines with J gene TRBJ2-2; 8 bases are shared with TRBD1. Here the CDR3 reads CASSSLTGVNTGELFF. The DNA of the CDR3 is TGCGCCAGCAGCTCTCTGACAGGGGTGAACACCGGGGAGCTGTTTTTT.